A selection of T cell receptor beta chains follows, all from one sample in a study of CD8 T cells in ankylosing spondylitis. MiXCR, run by TCRdb on the 5' RACE reads, gives a single entry per CDR3 protein. The repertoire holds almost 45,000 distinct CDR3 sequences, more than 9.5% seen once, with 1.3% to 1.5% in the top ten. Sequenced sample: blood, either unsorted or a sorted T cell fraction (not recorded which). Source of these receptors: a male donor with ankylosing spondylitis or in good health (not recorded which). The CDR3 runs from the conserved cysteine through the conserved F or W. A D gene is named only where the DNA matches it firmly. A row's size may be missing; if present it is once, few, many or a size class.

d_gene: NA; abundance: few; len: 15; j_gene: TRBJ1-1; v_gene: TRBV12-3/TRBV12-4; CDR3aa: CASSPYGGLNTEAFF; CDR3nt: TGTGCCAGCAGCCCCTACGGGGGTTTGAACACTGAAGCTTTCTTT
d_gene: NA; abundance: many; len: 11; j_gene: TRBJ2-2; v_gene: TRBV5-1; CDR3aa: CASTLTGELFF; CDR3nt: TGCGCCAGCACCTTGACCGGGGAGCTGTTTTTT
d_gene: TRBD2; abundance: many; len: 16; j_gene: TRBJ2-1; v_gene: TRBV5-1; CDR3aa: CASSLDIAGVYNEQFF; CDR3nt: TGCGCCAGCAGCCTCGACATAGCGGGGGTTTACAATGAGCAGTTCTTC
d_gene: TRBD2; abundance: many; len: 14; j_gene: TRBJ2-3; v_gene: TRBV20-1; CDR3aa: CSASRGGRWDTQYF; CDR3nt: TGCAGTGCTAGCCGGGGGGGCCGGTGGGATACGCAGTATTTT
d_gene: TRBD1; abundance: few; len: 18; j_gene: TRBJ2-3; v_gene: TRBV3-1; CDR3aa: CASSQLSGTGAFWDTQYF; CDR3nt: TGTGCCAGCAGCCAATTGTCAGGGACAGGGGCGTTTTGGGATACGCAGTATTTT
d_gene: NA; abundance: many; len: 17; j_gene: TRBJ2-1; v_gene: TRBV18; CDR3aa: CASSPPRAGSSYNEQFF; CDR3nt: TGTGCCAGCTCACCACCCAGGGCGGGGAGCTCCTACAATGAGCAGTTCTTC
d_gene: TRBD1; abundance: NA; len: 15; j_gene: TRBJ1-2; v_gene: TRBV20-1; CDR3aa: CSANRPGQGIRGYTF; CDR3nt: TGCAGTGCTAATAGACCGGGACAGGGGATCCGTGGCTACACCTTC
d_gene: NA; abundance: many; len: 14; j_gene: TRBJ2-7; v_gene: TRBV5-1; CDR3aa: CASSLGLPSYEQYF; CDR3nt: TGCGCCAGCAGCTTGGGTCTTCCTAGCTACGAGCAGTACTTC
d_gene: NA; abundance: many; len: 14; j_gene: TRBJ2-5; v_gene: TRBV5-1; CDR3aa: CASSFGGPPETQYF; CDR3nt: TGCGCCAGCAGCTTCGGAGGTCCCCCAGAGACCCAGTACTTC
d_gene: TRBD2; abundance: many; len: 15; j_gene: TRBJ2-3; v_gene: TRBV5-6; CDR3aa: CASSRHGGLPDTQYF; CDR3nt: TGTGCCAGCAGCCGCCACGGGGGGTTGCCAGATACGCAGTATTTT
d_gene: NA; abundance: NA; len: 13; j_gene: TRBJ1-1; v_gene: TRBV12-3/TRBV12-4; CDR3aa: CASSSAGNTEAFF; CDR3nt: TGTGCCAGCAGTTCAGCAGGTAACACTGAAGCTTTCTTT
d_gene: NA; abundance: many; len: 13; j_gene: TRBJ2-7; v_gene: TRBV12-3/TRBV12-4; CDR3aa: CASSTTSNSEQYF; CDR3nt: TGTGCCAGCAGCACCACGTCTAACTCCGAGCAGTACTTC
d_gene: TRBD1; abundance: many; len: 18; j_gene: TRBJ2-3; v_gene: TRBV5-1; CDR3aa: CASSLGQGGGLGTDTQYF; CDR3nt: TGCGCCAGCAGCTTGGGACAGGGCGGTGGTCTAGGCACAGATACGCAGTATTTT
d_gene: NA; abundance: many; len: 15; j_gene: TRBJ2-6; v_gene: TRBV15; CDR3aa: CATSSRSSGANVLTF; CDR3nt: TGTGCCACCAGCAGTAGGAGCTCTGGGGCCAACGTCCTGACTTTC
d_gene: NA; abundance: many; len: 15; j_gene: TRBJ1-1; v_gene: TRBV10-3; CDR3aa: CATRTATEGNTEAFF; CDR3nt: TGTGCCACCAGGACCGCGACAGAGGGGAACACTGAAGCTTTCTTT
d_gene: TRBD1; abundance: few; len: 15; j_gene: TRBJ2-1; v_gene: TRBV27; CDR3aa: CASILQGNLYNEQFF; CDR3nt: TGTGCCAGCATTTTACAGGGGAACCTCTACAATGAGCAGTTCTTC
d_gene: NA; abundance: many; len: 14; j_gene: TRBJ2-7; v_gene: TRBV30; CDR3aa: CAGELGLEGYEQYF; CDR3nt: TGTGCCGGGGAGCTTGGCCTGGAGGGCTACGAGCAGTACTTC
d_gene: TRBD2; abundance: NA; len: 13; j_gene: TRBJ2-1; v_gene: TRBV19; CDR3aa: CASSLAGLNEQFF; CDR3nt: TGTGCCAGTTCCCTAGCGGGGTTAAATGAGCAGTTCTTC
d_gene: NA; abundance: few; len: 16; j_gene: TRBJ2-5; v_gene: TRBV12-3/TRBV12-4; CDR3aa: CASRRLGEDQEGTQYF; CDR3nt: TGTGCCAGCAGACGCCTCGGAGAGGACCAAGAGGGGACCCAGTACTTC
d_gene: TRBD2; abundance: NA; len: 17; j_gene: TRBJ2-2; v_gene: TRBV5-1; CDR3aa: CASSQGMTGGPTGELFF; CDR3nt: TGCGCCAGCAGCCAGGGAATGACGGGGGGGCCAACCGGGGAGCTGTTTTTT
d_gene: TRBD1; abundance: many; len: 16; j_gene: TRBJ2-1; v_gene: TRBV3-1; CDR3aa: CASSQRGGAYYNEQFF; CDR3nt: TGTGCCAGCAGCCAGAGAGGGGGCGCCTACTACAATGAGCAGTTCTTC
d_gene: TRBD2; abundance: many; len: 17; j_gene: TRBJ2-2; v_gene: TRBV7-7; CDR3aa: CASSSGLAGGNTGELFF; CDR3nt: TGTGCCAGCAGCTCCGGACTAGCGGGGGGTAACACCGGGGAGCTGTTTTTT
d_gene: NA; abundance: many; len: 17; j_gene: TRBJ1-1; v_gene: TRBV12-3/TRBV12-4; CDR3aa: CASSLTVGPSRDTEAFF; CDR3nt: TGTGCCAGCAGTTTAACTGTCGGACCGAGCAGGGACACTGAAGCTTTCTTT
d_gene: NA; abundance: few; len: 13; j_gene: TRBJ2-7; v_gene: TRBV27; CDR3aa: CASSYRDSYEQYF; CDR3nt: TGTGCCAGCAGCTACAGGGACTCCTACGAGCAGTACTTC
d_gene: NA; abundance: many; len: 14; j_gene: TRBJ2-5; v_gene: TRBV2; CDR3aa: CASSSEGGARHLDF; CDR3nt: TGTGCCAGCAGTTCCGAGGGGGGGGCGAGACATTTAGACTTC
d_gene: TRBD1; abundance: many; len: 15; j_gene: TRBJ2-5; v_gene: TRBV5-6; CDR3aa: CASSSPGTGGETQYF; CDR3nt: TGTGCCAGCAGCAGTCCCGGGACAGGGGGAGAGACCCAGTACTTC
d_gene: NA; abundance: many; len: 15; j_gene: TRBJ2-2; v_gene: TRBV14; CDR3aa: CASSSRVRNTGELFF; CDR3nt: TGTGCCAGCAGCTCCAGAGTTAGGAACACCGGGGAGCTGTTTTTT
d_gene: TRBD2; abundance: NA; len: 15; j_gene: TRBJ2-2; v_gene: TRBV12-3/TRBV12-4; CDR3aa: CASSWLAEFTGELFF; CDR3nt: TGTGCCAGCAGTTGGCTAGCGGAGTTCACCGGGGAGCTGTTTTTT
d_gene: NA; abundance: NA; len: 16; j_gene: TRBJ1-6; v_gene: TRBV5-1; CDR3aa: CASSSLGQGDNSPLHF; CDR3nt: TGCGCCAGCAGCTCCCTAGGACAAGGGGATAATTCACCCCTCCACTTT
d_gene: NA; abundance: many; len: 14; j_gene: TRBJ1-2; v_gene: TRBV5-1; CDR3aa: CASSLGQERDGYTF; CDR3nt: TGCGCCAGCAGCTTGGGACAGGAGCGGGATGGCTACACCTTC
d_gene: NA; abundance: many; len: 16; j_gene: TRBJ2-5; v_gene: TRBV12-3/TRBV12-4; CDR3aa: CASSLVRTVYQETQYF; CDR3nt: TGTGCCAGCAGTTTGGTCAGGACAGTGTACCAAGAGACCCAGTACTTC
d_gene: TRBD1; abundance: few; len: 16; j_gene: TRBJ1-2; v_gene: TRBV7-2; CDR3aa: CASSLALTGGADGYTF; CDR3nt: TGTGCCAGCAGCTTAGCTTTGACAGGGGGCGCGGATGGCTACACCTTC
d_gene: TRBD1; abundance: NA; len: 15; j_gene: TRBJ1-2; v_gene: TRBV5-4; CDR3aa: CASSLEWDRGYGYTF; CDR3nt: TGTGCCAGCAGCTTGGAGTGGGACAGGGGTTATGGCTACACCTTC
d_gene: TRBD1; abundance: NA; len: 14; j_gene: TRBJ2-5; v_gene: TRBV5-1; CDR3aa: CASSPETGEETQYF; CDR3nt: TGCGCCAGCAGCCCAGAGACAGGGGAAGAGACCCAGTACTTC
d_gene: NA; abundance: many; len: 15; j_gene: TRBJ2-7; v_gene: TRBV6-1; CDR3aa: CASSGEVVFTYEQYF; CDR3nt: TGTGCCAGCAGTGGAGAGGTGGTCTTCACCTACGAGCAGTACTTC
d_gene: NA; abundance: many; len: 15; j_gene: TRBJ2-1; v_gene: TRBV6-5; CDR3aa: CASSSGTVEYNEQFF; CDR3nt: TGTGCCAGCAGTTCTGGAACAGTAGAATACAATGAGCAGTTCTTC
d_gene: NA; abundance: NA; len: 14; j_gene: TRBJ2-1; v_gene: TRBV19; CDR3aa: CASSLRQDINEQFF; CDR3nt: TGTGCCAGTAGTCTCCGACAGGATATCAATGAGCAGTTCTTC
d_gene: NA; abundance: many; len: 14; j_gene: TRBJ2-1; v_gene: TRBV20-1; CDR3aa: CSARRQNSYNEQFF; CDR3nt: TGCAGTGCTAGAAGGCAAAACTCCTACAATGAGCAGTTCTTC
d_gene: TRBD1; abundance: NA; len: 14; j_gene: TRBJ2-3; v_gene: TRBV5-1; CDR3aa: CASRRTGGTDTQYF; CDR3nt: TGCGCCAGCAGAAGGACAGGGGGTACAGATACGCAGTATTTT
d_gene: NA; abundance: few; len: 15; j_gene: TRBJ2-5; v_gene: TRBV5-1; CDR3aa: CASSQSSGLQETQYF; CDR3nt: TGCGCCAGCAGCCAAAGCTCGGGACTTCAAGAGACCCAGTACTTC
d_gene: NA; abundance: many; len: 15; j_gene: TRBJ1-6; v_gene: TRBV6-5; CDR3aa: CASSYSKGDNSPLHF; CDR3nt: TGTGCCAGCAGTTACTCGAAGGGAGATAATTCACCCCTCCACTTT
d_gene: NA; abundance: NA; len: 14; j_gene: TRBJ1-3; v_gene: TRBV12-3/TRBV12-4; CDR3aa: CASRIRTAGNTIYF; CDR3nt: TGTGCCAGCAGGATAAGGACGGCTGGAAACACCATATATTTT
d_gene: NA; abundance: few; len: 9; j_gene: TRBJ1-2; v_gene: TRBV6-6; CDR3aa: CASSYPSTF; CDR3nt: TGTGCCAGCAGTTATCCTAGCACCTTC
d_gene: NA; abundance: many; len: 13; j_gene: TRBJ1-1; v_gene: TRBV24-1; CDR3aa: CATSDEFGGRAFF; CDR3nt: TGTGCCACCAGTGATGAGTTTGGGGGTAGAGCTTTCTTT
d_gene: NA; abundance: NA; len: 14; j_gene: TRBJ1-6; v_gene: TRBV5-6; CDR3aa: CASSPGRGNSPLHF; CDR3nt: TGTGCCAGCAGCCCGGGCAGGGGCAATTCACCCCTCCACTTT
d_gene: NA; abundance: many; len: 15; j_gene: TRBJ1-1; v_gene: TRBV3-1; CDR3aa: CASSYSGSFNTEAFF; CDR3nt: TGTGCCAGCAGTTATTCCGGGTCTTTCAACACTGAAGCTTTCTTT